This TCR beta chain is from a study of shared T cell receptors in the human thymus. Germline CDR1 is MGHRA and CDR2 is YSYEKL. This CDR3 region has 16 residues. With 0 bases removed from V and 9 bases from J, the gap between germline ends came to 18 bases. Profiling relied on immunoSEQ multiplex PCR, and the TCRdb table lists in-frame clones only, not all of them. The profile shows approximately 490,000 clones, 75% to 80% of them singletons. The same data also went into a second study, on human thymus T cells. According to that study: In corrective heart surgery, resections were taken, and these provided the thymus tissue. Thymic and blood repertoires showed apparently biased V and J gene usage.

The chain employs TRBV4-1 and TRBJ2-1; D is perhaps TRBD2 (5 bases). The sequenced sample was thymocytes. The receptor's source is a boy less than two years old with a congenital heart defect. CDR3 nucleotides: TGCGCCAGCAGCCAAGATTGCGGACGGGGTCGTTGTGAGCAGTTCTTC. Its translation is CASSQDCGRGRCEQFF.